The 18 T cell receptor beta chains listed next were all sequenced from one sample in a study of neurological immune-mediated disorders. Specified time point: longitudinal time-point 2. TCRdb processed the 5' RACE reads anew with MiXCR; each CDR3 protein has one entry. The table records 57,000 or so distinct CDR3 sequences, roughly 10% of them present only once. What was sequenced was PBMCs. These receptors all come from a man younger than 45 in good health.

The rearrangement links TRBV4-1 to TRBJ1-4, with 7 positions matching TRBD1. Losses at the gene ends were 0 bases for V and 4 bases for J; bases not matched to a gene: 5. From germline, CDR1 is MGHRA and CDR2 YSYEKL. There are 16 residues in the CDR3. The CDR3 nucleotides are TGCGCCAGCAGCCAAGATCCGGGGACAGATAATGAAAAACTGTTTTTT. Amino acid sequence: CASSQDPGTDNEKLFF.

This clonotype was detected many times. The rearrangement uses TRBV21-1 and TRBJ1-5; the table gives TRBD1 as D, unverified against the DNA. TRBV21-1 is tagged as a pseudogene. The CDR3 has 17 residues. The DNA for the CDR3 is TGTGCCAGCAGCAAAAAGCCCGAGGACAGGGGCAATCAGCCCCAGCATTTT. This codes for CASSKKPEDRGNQPQHF.

This clonotype appeared many times. The chain is built from TRBV9 and TRBJ2-5; 12 nucleotides line up with TRBD2. Germline V gene data show CDR1 as SGDLS and CDR2 as YYNGEE. Trimming removed 4 bases from V and 1 base from J; junction bases left unmatched: 2. The CDR3 extends over 15 amino acids. The CDR3 DNA sequence: TGTGCCAGCAGCTTGACTAGCGGGAGCCAAGAGACCCAGTACTTC. This translates into CASSLTSGSQETQYF.

This clonotype was detected many times. The chain couples TRBV5-1 to TRBJ2-1, with TRBD2 as a possible D gene (6 bases). Germline CDR1 and CDR2: SGHRS and YFSETQ. V lost 3 bases and J 8 bases, leaving 15 bases between the germline ends. This CDR3 region has 14 residues. CDR3 DNA sequence: TGCGCCAGCAGCTGGAGGGCCGGGACGGATGAGCAGTTCTTC. Protein product: CASSWRAGTDEQFF.

In this sample, this clonotype turned up many times. V is TRBV20-1 and J is TRBJ2-2; D gene uncertain. Germline CDR1 reads DFQATT; CDR2 reads SNEGSKA (reference sequence). The CDR3 loop spans 13 amino acids. The ends were cut back, 4 bases at V and 5 bases at J, with 11 bases in the middle. Here the CDR3 reads CSAKLLGTGELFF. CDR3 nucleotide sequence: TGCAGTGCTAAGCTTCTAGGGACCGGGGAGCTGTTTTTT.

This clonotype has at least ten counts. This sequence joins TRBV19 and TRBJ2-1; weak D call: TRBD2 (6 bases). This CDR3 is 16 amino acids long. Trimming took off 6 bases at V and 9 bases at J, with 24 bases between the two ends. Germline-derived CDR1 and CDR2 are LNHDA and SQIVND (reference sequence). CDR3 amino acids: CASRGLAGNAWFEQFF. In DNA, the CDR3 is TGTGCCAGTAGAGGTTTGGCGGGAAATGCGTGGTTTGAGCAGTTCTTC. Based on the CDR3 plus reference TRBV19 and TRBJ2-1, the full variable domain is DGGITQSPKYLFRKEGQNVTLSCEQNLNHDAMYWYRQDPGQGLRLIYYSQIVNDFQKGDIAEGYSVSREKKESFPLTVTSAQKNPTAFYLCASRGLAGNAWFEQFFGPGTRLTVL.

Many counts were recorded for this clonotype. The chain employs TRBV7-9 and TRBJ1-1; 7 bases are a match to TRBD1. The V segment lost 5 bases and the J segment 11 bases; nucleotides outside the gene matches: 11. Germline V gene data show CDR1 as SEHNR and CDR2 as FQNEAQ (reference sequence). The CDR3 has 13 amino acids. The DNA of the CDR3 is TGTGCCAGCAGCCGACAGGGCACGGAGGGCGCTTTCTTT. This gives the protein CASSRQGTEGAFF.

This clonotype was picked up many times. A read error may account for a junction end that differs from germline. The CDR3 loop is CASRVNAGELFF. The CDR3 bases are TGTGCCAGCAGGGTGAACGCCGGGGAGCTGTTTTTT. The chain combines TRBV28 with TRBJ2-2; D not resolved. CDR1 is MDHEN, CDR2 SYDVKM, per germline. The CDR3 length is 12 residues.

This clonotype was seen many times. The chain has TRBV29-1 and TRBJ2-3; perhaps D is TRBD1 or TRBD2 (5 bases each). This CDR3 has 14 residues. The V gene's germline CDR1 is SQVTM and CDR2 ANQGSEA. The V gene lost 7 bases and the J gene lost 1 base, with 15 bases spanning the gap. The CDR3 sequence is CSGSRDGRTDTQYF. The DNA of the CDR3 is TGCAGCGGTTCCAGGGACGGACGCACAGATACGCAGTATTTT.

In this sample, this clonotype turned up a few times. The V call is TRBV29-1, the J call TRBJ2-3; no firm D call. The CDR3 totals 15 residues. Germline CDR1 and CDR2: SQVTM and ANQGSEA. The V gene lost 7 bases and the J gene lost 1 base, with 18 bases spanning the gap. The CDR3 nucleotides are TGCAGCGCACCGGGTCGACAACGTGGCACAGATACGCAGTATTTT. Translation: CSAPGRQRGTDTQYF.

The V gene is TRBV5-1, the J gene TRBJ1-5; D possibly corresponds to TRBD1 (5 bases). The CDR3 is 16 residues long. Trimming cost V 4 bases and J 2 bases, with 16 bases left between them. Germline V CDR1 and CDR2: SGHRS, YFSETQ. Here the CDR3 reads CASSPNAWGGNQPQHF. CDR3 bases: TGCGCCAGCAGCCCGAACGCTTGGGGCGGCAATCAGCCCCAGCATTTT. The full variable domain, its missing parts supplied by reference TRBV5-1 and TRBJ1-5, is KAGVTQTPRYLIKTRGQQVTLSCSPISGHRSVSWYQQTPGQGLQFLFEYFSETQRNKGNFPGRFSGRQFSNSRSEMNVSTLELGDSALYLCASSPNAWGGNQPQHFGDGTRLSIL.

This clonotype was counted many times. The V and J genes are TRBV20-1 and TRBJ2-7, with 7 bases fitting TRBD1. The CDR3 extends over 11 amino acids. Germline trimming cut 5 bases from V and 6 bases from J; bases unmatched to any gene: 4. Per germline, CDR1 DFQATT and CDR2 SNEGSKA (reference sequence). The DNA of the CDR3 is TGCAGTGCTCGGAACAGGGGCGAGCAGTACTTC. It yields the protein CSARNRGEQYF.

This clonotype was seen at least ten times. The chain joins TRBV29-1 to TRBJ2-1; 10 bases fit TRBD1. Germline values: CDR1 SQVTM, CDR2 ANQGSEA. The CDR3 has 13 residues. V shed 6 bases and J 8 bases; nucleotides not matched to a gene: 7. The CDR3 DNA is TGCAGCGTGGCGGGACAGGGGTTCGATGAGCAGTTCTTC. Translation: CSVAGQGFDEQFF.

This clonotype has ten or more counts. The CDR3, as DNA: TGTGCCAGCAGCCTTGGACTAGCGGGAGGCAATGAGCAGTTCTTC. Translation gives CASSLGLAGGNEQFF. The chain combines TRBV7-3 with TRBJ2-1; 14 bases map to TRBD2. CDR1 and CDR2 (germline): SGHTA, FQGTGA. With 5 bases clipped from V and 6 bases from J, the junction kept 3 bases outside the gene matches. The CDR3 has 15 amino acids.

This clonotype has at least ten counts. The J gene is TRBJ2-2, the V gene TRBV6-4; D call uncertain. The CDR3 is made up of 14 amino acids. V was pared by 0 bases and J by 3 bases, with 5 bases between. Germline V gene data show CDR1 as MRHNA and CDR2 as SNTAGT. The CDR3 is CASSDSSDTGELFF. Written as DNA, the CDR3 is TGTGCCAGCAGTGACTCGAGCGACACCGGGGAGCTGTTTTTT.

Ten or more counts support this clonotype. This chain uses TRBV5-1 with TRBJ1-5; the match to TRBD1 covers 11 bases. The CDR3 has 15 residues. The V gene end was trimmed by 4 bases and the J gene end by 7 bases; junction bases not matched to a gene: 7. Germline assignment: CDR1 SGHRS and CDR2 YFSETQ. The CDR3 spells CASSTGTGGSQPQHF. CDR3 sequence (DNA): TGCGCCAGCAGCACCGGGACAGGGGGATCGCAGCCCCAGCATTTT.

This clonotype was seen repeatedly, ten times or more. The rearrangement uses TRBV2 and TRBJ1-1; D gene ambiguous. From germline, CDR1 is SNHLY and CDR2 FYNNEI. Trimming left V 3 bases short and J 1 base short, with 6 bases between. The CDR3 sequence is 13 residues long. The CDR3 reads CASSEVPNTEAFF. CDR3 sequence (DNA): TGTGCCAGCAGTGAGGTCCCGAACACTGAAGCTTTCTTT.

In its sample, this clonotype was seen many times. J is TRBJ2-1 and V is TRBV7-2, with 10 bases that match TRBD1. Unmatched junction bases numbered 6, after V lost 3 bases and J lost 7 bases. The CDR3 contains 15 residues. CDR1 is SGHTA and CDR2 is FQGNSA in the germline V gene. The CDR3, as DNA: TGTGCCAGCAGCTTTGATAGGACAGGGGGAAATGAGCAGTTCTTC. Translated, it gives CASSFDRTGGNEQFF.